This entry concerns a single T cell receptor (beta chain). The antigen this receptor binds is unknown. Per-base quality was not reported, and no clone a single base away is much larger than it. Trimming costs V 0 bases and J 0 bases, and their ends lie 6 bases apart. The CDR1 and CDR2 encoded by the germline V gene are SGHDT and YYEEEE. The CDR3, from cysteine to phenylalanine, totals 14 residues. The CDR3 DNA has 42 bases and is translated from base 1. Samples from volunteer blood donors who had recovered from COVID-19 were contributed by a second Seattle source. Whole blood was collected in K2EDTA tubes by collaborating institutions according to the institutions' own protocols. For TCRbeta analysis, collaborators shipped samples in one of three forms: frozen whole blood, isolated PBMCs, or DNA extracted from either of those sample types. The data were taken from a study of blood T cell repertoires in COVID-19 (dated by TCRdb to the early 2020s). For the study in its entirety: Samples covering the acute and convalescent phases of COVID-19 were provided by collaborators in the United States, Italy and Spain. The repertoires were released in a freely available public database intended as a resource for research on the immune response to SARS-CoV-2. The prospective study material was composed of cDNA or gDNA derived from T cells, B-cell-depleted T cells, or PBMCs. Subjects who had been exposed to COVID-19, were actively infected with it, or had recovered from it provided the deeply sampled blood TCRbeta repertoires that made up the dataset. Nearly every sample came with metadata listing a de-identified subject ID, COVID-19 status, age in years and sex. Where HLA class I and class II types were available, the types were taken from metadata supplied by the sample provider, not from assay-based typing. Samples were obtained from the ongoing ImmuneRACE study (first 160 participants) and from 950 to 1,500 subjects provided by 6 global collaborators.

TCRbeta CDR3 regions were amplified from genomic DNA using the immunoSEQ Assay, a bias-controlled multiplex PCR. On the study's bioinformatics: The number of nucleated cells in each sample was estimated from the amplification of reference gene primers within the assay. Sequence reads were collapsed and filtered to measure the absolute abundance of every unique TCRbeta CDR3 rearrangement. For each sample, productive Simpson clonality was calculated by taking the square root of Simpson's diversity index across productive rearrangements. In TCRdb, the immuneACCESS table is reduced to in-frame sequences with V and J assigned. These tables do not hold every clone; where another copy was compared, an unresolved V gene accounts for under half, and the others remain unexplained. The D gene and trimming were derived from the DNA, and the V and J assignments and clone size from that table. In all, the sample holds under 200,000 clones, and around 80% of those were seen once. Of the sample, roughly 19% falls within the top ten clones.

Results the study describes overall, beyond this receptor: The quantity of clinical and demographic metadata differed by source and by participant and was supplied without curation.

The chain is made from TRBV5-6 and TRBJ2-5, and perhaps TRBD1 as D gene, on 5 matching bases. The source material was peripheral blood. The TCR sequence derives from a woman between 65 and 79 years old who had recovered from COVID-19. The CDR3 protein is CASSLGGHQETQYF. The nucleotide sequence reads as follows: TGTGCCAGCAGCTTGGGGGGCCACCAAGAGACCCAGTACTTC.